Presented here are 13 T cell receptor beta chains from one specimen sequenced in a study of beta chain features in type 1 diabetes. Reverse transcribing all isolated RNA meant expressed TCRB transcripts were sequenced. Generated by immunoSEQ multiplex PCR, the TCRdb table keeps only in-frame clones and is missing some. This table has hundreds of thousands of clones, around 15% appearing once. Sequenced sample: naive CD4+ T cells from blood. These receptors were obtained from a man younger than 30 in good health.

This clone was counted between two and nine times. V and J are TRBV19 and TRBJ2-1, with 10 bases identical to TRBD2. Per germline, CDR1 LNHDA and CDR2 SQIVND (reference sequence). The CDR3 consists of 16 residues. The trim removed 4 bases at V and 3 bases at J, leaving 6 bases unmatched. The CDR3 reads CASSTPSGSGYNEQFF. CDR3 nucleotides: TGTGCCAGTAGTACCCCTAGCGGGAGCGGCTACAATGAGCAGTTCTTC.

This CDR3 is CASSDRTGAKEGYTF. CDR3 nucleotides: TGTGCCAGCAGCGACAGGACAGGGGCCAAAGAAGGCTACACCTTC. The chain employs TRBV7-8 and TRBJ1-2; 9 positions match TRBD1. Germline assignment: CDR1 SGHVS and CDR2 FQNEAQ. The V gene end was trimmed by 5 bases and the J gene end by 8 bases; junction bases not matched to a gene: 12. The CDR3 extends over 15 amino acids. The variable domain in full, with the rest retrieved from reference TRBV7-8 and TRBJ1-2, is GAGVSQSPRYKVAKRGQDVALRCDPISGHVSLFWYQQALGQGPEFLTYFQNEAQLDKSGLPSDRFFAERPEGSVSTLKIQRTQQEDSAVYLCASSDRTGAKEGYTFGSGTRLTVV.

V gene TRBV6-1 combines with J gene TRBJ1-5; maybe TRBD1 (5 bases). The CDR3 extends over 15 amino acids. The germline V gene encodes CDR1 MNHNS and CDR2 SASEGT. V dropped 7 bases and J dropped 0 bases, with 13 bases sitting between them. The chain's CDR3 is CASTRMGDSNQPQHF. The CDR3 DNA follows: TGTGCCAGCACCCGGATGGGGGATAGCAATCAGCCCCAGCATTTT.

The chain combines TRBV28 with TRBJ1-1; possibly TRBD1 for D (5 bases). This CDR3 region has 14 residues. V was pared by 6 bases and J by 1 base, with 12 bases between. Germline values: CDR1 MDHEN, CDR2 SYDVKM. As DNA, the CDR3 is TGTGCCAGCAGCTCCGGGACCCGGAACACTGAAGCTTTCTTT. Translation gives CASSSGTRNTEAFF.

This chain uses TRBV29-1 with TRBJ2-7; D unclear. The V end lost 4 bases, the J end lost 1 base, and 14 bases lay between the germline ends. Germline V gives CDR1 SQVTM, CDR2 ANQGSEA. The CDR3 is 14 amino acids. In DNA, the CDR3 is TGCAGCGTTGGATTCCGGGCAGGATCCTACGAGCAGTACTTC. Its translation is CSVGFRAGSYEQYF.

The chain combines TRBV7-3 with TRBJ2-3; possible D gene TRBD2, 6 bases. V was clipped by 5 bases and J by 0 bases, with 15 bases between them. Per germline, CDR1 SGHTA and CDR2 FQGTGA. The CDR3 is 16 residues long. As DNA, the CDR3 is TGTGCCAGCAGCCAAGGGACTCTTACTAGCACAGATACGCAGTATTTT. Translation: CASSQGTLTSTDTQYF.

This clone has more than one count but fewer than ten. This sequence joins TRBV11-1 and TRBJ1-2; no reliable D call. Germline-derived CDR1 and CDR2 are SGHAT and FQDESV (reference sequence). CDR3 size: 11 residues. The V and J ends lost 4 bases and 7 bases respectively, with 7 bases between them. The CDR3 DNA follows: TGTGCCAGCAGCTCCCTCGGTGGCTACACCTTC. It is translated as CASSSLGGYTF.

This clone appeared a few times. V gene TRBV10-3 combines with J gene TRBJ1-4; possibly TRBD1 for D (5 bases). V was clipped by 0 bases and J by 7 bases, with 12 bases between them. Germline V lookup: CDR1 ENHRY, CDR2 SYGVKD. The CDR3 loop spans 15 amino acids. Written as DNA, the CDR3 is TGTGCCATCAGTGAGTCGCCAGGGTGGAGTGAAAAACTGTTTTTT. It encodes CAISESPGWSEKLFF.

The V and J genes are TRBV9 and TRBJ1-2, with TRBD1 matching 7 bases. The CDR3 loop spans 13 amino acids. The J segment lost 8 bases and the V segment lost 0 bases, leaving 4 bases of the junction unmatched. The germline CDR1 and CDR2 sequences are SGDLS and YYNGEE. For the CDR3, the DNA is TGTGCCAGCAGCGTAGAACAGGGGATGGGCTACACCTTC. Its protein product is CASSVEQGMGYTF.

A remark on this clone: Other DNA sequences from this sample encode an identical CDR3 as well. The rearrangement links TRBV9 to TRBJ2-1, with D perhaps matching TRBD2 (6 bases). V lost 4 bases, J lost 2 bases, and 10 bases lay in between. CDR1 SGDLS and CDR2 YYNGEE come from the germline V gene. The CDR3 has 14 residues. For the CDR3, the DNA is TGTGCCAGCAGCCCCGGGACTGCCTACAATGAGCAGTTCTTC. Protein product: CASSPGTAYNEQFF.

The rearrangement uses TRBV4-3 and TRBJ2-7; 14 nucleotides match TRBD2. Germline V gene data show CDR1 as LGHNA and CDR2 as YSLEER. The CDR3 length is 16 residues. V gave up 3 bases and J gave up 3 bases; unmatched junction bases: 4. The CDR3 here is CASSQTSGRAIYEQYF. The CDR3 nucleotides are TGCGCCAGCAGCCAGACTAGCGGGAGGGCGATCTACGAGCAGTACTTC.

The chain's CDR3 is CASSLGPSGRLETQYF. The DNA for the CDR3 is TGTGCCAGCAGCTTAGGACCTAGCGGGAGGCTTGAGACCCAGTACTTC. This chain uses TRBV7-2 with TRBJ2-5; TRBD2 aligns across 11 bases. The CDR3 covers 16 residues. Germline loops: CDR1 SGHTA, CDR2 FQGNSA. V dropped 1 base and J dropped 5; count of bases not matched to a gene: 6.

This chain links TRBV7-6 with TRBJ1-6; 8 bases are shared with TRBD1. J lost 0 bases, V lost 5 bases, and 12 bases had no gene match. Germline assignment: CDR1 SGHVS and CDR2 FNYEAQ. This CDR3 region has 19 residues. The CDR3 nucleotides are TGTGCCAGCAGCCCGACGGGGGCAGGGGGCTTCTCCTATAATTCACCCCTCCACTTT. The encoded protein is CASSPTGAGGFSYNSPLHF.